These 26 T cell receptor beta chains were all obtained from the same sample, sequenced in a study of early T cells in non-severe SARS-CoV-2 infection (dated by TCRdb to 2020 to 2023). Library construction relied on 5' RACE. These reads were obtained on a NextSeq 500. TCRdb redid the processing of the public reads, applying fastp at Q25 and MiXCR, and retained in-frame beta chains. Each CDR3 protein gets just one entry, which takes the most common genes and DNA from the rows behind it. Counted in this sample were 45,000 to 50,000 distinct CDR3 sequences; approximately 5.7% of them appeared once. The leading ten clones occupy about 7% of the sample. Specimen: whole blood, collected at baseline. These receptors all come from an adult who was a healthcare worker with PCR-confirmed SARS-CoV-2 infection or an uninfected control (not recorded which).

This clonotype has a handful of counts. The chain couples TRBV6-5 to TRBJ2-7; 8 nucleotides line up with TRBD1. Losses at the gene ends were 6 bases for V and 7 bases for J; bases not matched to a gene: 14. The CDR3 sequence is 15 residues long. Germline V gene sequence: CDR1 MNHEY, CDR2 SVGAGI. The DNA for the CDR3 is TGTGCCAGCAGGCATATCGGACAGGGTTTGGGTGAGCAGTACTTC. This gives the protein CASRHIGQGLGEQYF.

This clonotype has a handful of counts. The J gene is TRBJ2-1, the V gene TRBV12-3 or TRBV12-4; TRBD2 might be the D (5 bases). The V end lost 3 bases, the J end lost 8 bases, and 14 bases lay between the germline ends. The CDR3 is 14 residues long. The CDR3 DNA reads as TGTGCCAGCAGTTTCCAGGCGGGTGTCCATGAGCAGTTCTTC. Amino acid sequence: CASSFQAGVHEQFF.

This clonotype has a count of ten or more. The chain combines TRBV28 with TRBJ2-4, with D perhaps being TRBD1 or TRBD2 (5 bases each). V gave up 8 bases and J gave up 6 bases, with 5 bases separating them. The CDR3 has 10 amino acids. Germline V gene sequence: CDR1 MDHEN, CDR2 SYDVKM. The CDR3 sequence: CASGGNIQYF. CDR3 DNA: TGTGCCAGCGGGGGAAACATTCAGTACTTC. Filled out from reference TRBV28 and TRBJ2-4, the complete variable domain reads DVKVTQSSRYLVKRTGEKVFLECVQDMDHENMFWYRQDPGLGLRLIYFSYDVKMKEKGDIPEGYSVSREKKERFSLILESASTNQTSMYLCASGGNIQYFGAGTRLSVL.

This clonotype was counted many times. The chain carries TRBV2 and TRBJ2-2, with D unresolved. Per germline, CDR1 SNHLY and CDR2 FYNNEI. Trimming pared 7 bases from V and 1 base from J, leaving 7 bases between. The CDR3 has 13 residues. The chain's CDR3 is CASNTLNTGELFF. CDR3 bases: TGTGCCAGCAATACATTGAACACCGGGGAGCTGTTTTTT.

This clonotype was found many times. The V call is TRBV6-1, the J call TRBJ2-3, with 9 bases matching TRBD1. There are 16 residues in the CDR3. Trimming at V came to 4 bases and at J to 5 bases, leaving 10 bases not matched to a gene. Germline CDR1 is MNHNS and CDR2 is SASEGT. CDR3 region: CASSAWDRVSGDTQYF. CDR3 coding DNA: TGTGCCAGCAGTGCATGGGACAGGGTATCAGGAGATACGCAGTATTTT.

This clonotype was seen many times. This rearrangement joins TRBV3-1 to TRBJ1-2; the D gene is possibly TRBD1 (6 bases). This CDR3 has 15 residues. Germline CDR1 reads LGHDT; CDR2 reads YNNKEL (reference sequence). The V gene lost 4 bases and the J gene lost 4 bases, with 16 bases spanning the gap. CDR3 region: CASSPSGVPSYGYTF. CDR3 sequence (DNA): TGTGCCAGCAGCCCTTCAGGGGTCCCTAGCTATGGCTACACCTTC.

This chain connects TRBV4-2 to TRBJ2-7; tentatively, D is TRBD1 (6 bases). V was trimmed by 4 bases and J by 3 bases, leaving 10 bases between them. This CDR3 spans 13 amino acids. CDR1 and CDR2 from the germline V gene are LGHNA and YNFKEQ. DNA for the CDR3: TGTGCCAGCAGCCTGTCACAGGGCTACGAGCAGTACTTC. It specifies CASSLSQGYEQYF.

The rearrangement joins TRBV9 to TRBJ2-1; the match to TRBD2 covers 13 bases. The germline V gene has CDR1 SGDLS and CDR2 YYNGEE. V gave up 0 bases and J gave up 12 bases; unmatched junction bases: 9. The CDR3 consists of 16 residues. The CDR3, as DNA: TGTGCCAGCAGCGTAGCTAGGACTAGCGGGAGTAGGGTGCAGTTCTTC. The encoded protein is CASSVARTSGSRVQFF.

This clonotype has at least ten counts. The DNA of the CDR3 is TGCGCCAGCAGCGTGCGACTAGCGTCATACAATGAGCAGTTCTTC. Its protein product is CASSVRLASYNEQFF. J is TRBJ2-1 and V is TRBV5-1; TRBD2 agrees at 8 bases. CDR1 and CDR2 from the germline V gene are SGHRS and YFSETQ. The CDR3 is made up of 15 amino acids. With V trimmed by 4 bases and J by 4 bases, 7 bases remained unmatched.

This clonotype was detected ten times or more. The V gene is TRBV15, the J gene TRBJ2-7; tentative D call: TRBD1 (6 bases). CDR3 length: 12 amino acids. Germline V gene data show CDR1 as LNHNV and CDR2 as YYDKDF (reference sequence). The V gene lost 3 bases and the J gene lost 5 bases, with 8 bases spanning the gap. CDR3 sequence: CATSSRGDEQYF. CDR3 DNA: TGTGCCACCAGCAGCAGGGGCGACGAGCAGTACTTC.

The chain carries TRBV28 and TRBJ2-1; D is tentatively TRBD1 or TRBD2 (5 bases each). The length of the CDR3 is 14 residues. Germline loops: CDR1 MDHEN, CDR2 SYDVKM. Trimming stripped 2 bases from V and 10 bases from J, with 15 bases between. The CDR3 here is CASSLLSGTPEQFF. The CDR3 DNA reads as TGTGCCAGCAGTTTACTGTCCGGGACGCCAGAGCAGTTCTTC. Filled out from reference TRBV28 and TRBJ2-1, the complete variable domain reads DVKVTQSSRYLVKRTGEKVFLECVQDMDHENMFWYRQDPGLGLRLIYFSYDVKMKEKGDIPEGYSVSREKKERFSLILESASTNQTSMYLCASSLLSGTPEQFFGPGTRLTVL.

This clonotype came up many times. The chain is built from TRBV28 and TRBJ1-5; perhaps TRBD1 as D (6 bases). The CDR3 loop spans 15 amino acids. In germline, CDR1 is MDHEN, CDR2 SYDVKM. V lost 10 bases, J lost 2 bases, and 18 bases lay in between. CDR3 DNA: TGTGCCATACTACCGGGGGCGATGGGCAATCAGCCCCAGCATTTT. Encoded protein: CAILPGAMGNQPQHF. Looking up the rest from reference TRBV28 and TRBJ1-5 gives the full variable domain: DVKVTQSSRYLVKRTGEKVFLECVQDMDHENMFWYRQDPGLGLRLIYFSYDVKMKEKGDIPEGYSVSREKKERFSLILESASTNQTSMYLCAILPGAMGNQPQHFGDGTRLSIL.

This chain links TRBV5-1 with TRBJ2-7; 8 nucleotides match TRBD1. This CDR3 is built from 15 residues. V lost 1 base to trimming and J lost 6 bases; unmatched junction nucleotides: 9. Germline V gene sequence: CDR1 SGHRS, CDR2 YFSETQ. The CDR3 is CASSLTGQDRREQYF. CDR3 nucleotides: TGCGCCAGCAGCTTGACGGGACAGGATAGGCGCGAGCAGTACTTC.

This sequence joins TRBV7-9 and TRBJ1-5, with D maybe TRBD1 (5 bases). This CDR3 has 13 residues. V shed 3 bases and J shed 5 bases, with 8 bases lying between them. The germline CDR1 and CDR2 sequences are SEHNR and FQNEAQ (reference sequence). Here the CDR3 DNA reads TGTGCCAGCAGCTTCGTCAGGGATCAGCCCCAGCATTTT. Protein sequence: CASSFVRDQPQHF.

Many counts were recorded for this clonotype. This chain uses TRBV7-6 with TRBJ2-7; D unresolved. CDR1 SGHVS and CDR2 FNYEAQ come from the germline V gene. The V end was cut by 0 bases, the J end by 4 bases, with 16 bases between. This CDR3 comprises 16 residues. CDR3 region: CASSLASSDPSYEQYF. As DNA, the CDR3 is TGTGCCAGCAGCTTAGCGTCCTCGGACCCTTCATACGAGCAGTACTTC. Using reference TRBV7-6 and TRBJ2-7 for the parts outside the CDR3, the full variable domain is GAGVSQSPRYKVTKRGQDVALRCDPISGHVSLYWYRQALGQGPEFLTYFNYEAQQDKSGLPNDRFSAERPEGSISTLTIQRTEQRDSAMYRCASSLASSDPSYEQYFGPGTRLTVT.

The table lists this clonotype with many counts. The chain uses TRBV7-2 and TRBJ2-7; 8 nucleotides match TRBD2. CDR1 SGHTA and CDR2 FQGNSA come from the germline V gene. With V trimmed by 5 bases and J by 2 bases, 8 bases remained unmatched. This CDR3 is 15 amino acids long. For the CDR3, the DNA is TGTGCCAGCAGCCCCCGGACTAGCAGAACCTACGAGCAGTACTTC. Encoded protein: CASSPRTSRTYEQYF.

Note on this clonotype: Compared with germline, one end of the junction differs, possibly owing to a read error. The rearrangement links TRBV5-5 to TRBJ1-3; D gene unclear. From germline, CDR1 is SGHKS and CDR2 YYEKEE (reference sequence). The CDR3 sequence is 14 residues long. The CDR3 protein is CVSSSPSTGNTIYF. The CDR3 coding sequence is TGTGTCAGCAGCTCCCCGTCCACTGGAAACACCATATATTTT.

In this sample, this clonotype turned up many times. The genes are TRBV27 and TRBJ2-3; 7 positions match TRBD1. V lost 4 bases, J lost 6 bases, and 7 bases stayed unmatched. Germline CDR1 MNHEY, CDR2 SMNVEV (reference sequence). CDR3 length: 14 amino acids. CDR3 in amino acids: CASSWDSRRDTQYF. CDR3 DNA: TGTGCCAGCAGTTGGGACAGTCGGAGGGATACGCAGTATTTT.

This clonotype was seen repeatedly, ten times or more. The V and J genes are TRBV4-1 and TRBJ2-2, with D possibly being TRBD2 (6 bases). This CDR3 spans 15 amino acids. V dropped 0 bases and J dropped 7 bases, with 12 bases sitting between them. The germline gives CDR1 MGHRA, CDR2 YSYEKL. The CDR3 sequence is CASSQDWGVGGELFF. The CDR3 nucleotides read TGCGCCAGCAGCCAAGATTGGGGGGTAGGCGGGGAGCTGTTTTTT.

This clonotype was detected ten times or more. This rearrangement joins TRBV2 to TRBJ1-2, with TRBD1 identical over 7 bases. CDR1 and CDR2 from the germline V gene are SNHLY and FYNNEI. V dropped 7 bases and J dropped 6; count of bases not matched to a gene: 14. This CDR3 is 15 amino acids long. CDR3 in DNA: TGTGCCAGCACGGCGCAGGGGGGGCCCCGAGATGGCTACACCTTC. Its translation is CASTAQGGPRDGYTF.

This clonotype was detected a few times. The rearrangement uses TRBV19 and TRBJ2-3; 13 positions match TRBD2. CDR1 is LNHDA, CDR2 SQIVND, per germline (reference sequence). The J segment lost 3 bases and the V segment lost 5 bases, leaving 2 bases of the junction unmatched. The CDR3 is 15 amino acids. CDR3 coding DNA: TGTGCCAGTAGTTCGACTAGCGGGAGGACAGATACGCAGTATTTT. This gives the protein CASSSTSGRTDTQYF.

This clonotype was found many times. This chain links TRBV27 with TRBJ1-5; tentative D call: TRBD1 (6 bases). V lost 6 bases and J 4 bases, leaving 22 bases between the germline ends. Germline assignment: CDR1 MNHEY and CDR2 SMNVEV (reference sequence). The CDR3 has 17 residues. CDR3 nucleotide sequence: TGTGCCAGCAGCTTCCTCTCACAGGGTGCCCCAAATCAGCCCCAGCATTTT. The encoded protein is CASSFLSQGAPNQPQHF.

This clonotype appeared many times. J is TRBJ2-3 and V is TRBV25-1; TRBD2 agrees at 10 bases. The CDR3 runs 16 residues. Germline-derived CDR1 and CDR2 are MGHDK and SYGVNS. Unmatched junction bases numbered 7, after V lost 4 bases and J lost 3 bases. The CDR3 loop is CASSALAGVKTDTQYF. CDR3 DNA sequence: TGTGCCAGCAGTGCCCTAGCGGGAGTAAAGACAGATACGCAGTATTTT.

This clonotype has only a few counts. The chain carries TRBV5-7 and TRBJ2-1; 10 bases are a match to TRBD2. TRBV5-7 is assigned to the ORF class and has an uncertain function. This CDR3 is built from 15 residues. V shed 4 bases and J 5 bases; nucleotides not matched to a gene: 6. In DNA, the CDR3 is TGTGCCAGCAGCGAAATAGCGGGAGGCAACAATGAGCAGTTCTTC. Translating it yields CASSEIAGGNNEQFF.

There are many counts of this clonotype. The chain has TRBV28 and TRBJ2-7, with D perhaps given as TRBD1 or TRBD2 (5 bases each). CDR1 is MDHEN, CDR2 SYDVKM, per germline. The CDR3 is 13 amino acids. Trimming removed 8 bases at V and 2 bases at J, with 13 bases between. The CDR3 region is CASLRDRAYEQYF. The CDR3, as DNA: TGTGCCAGCCTTAGGGACCGTGCCTACGAGCAGTACTTC.

This clonotype has just a few counts. V is TRBV20-1 and J is TRBJ2-7; TRBD2 agrees at 7 bases. Germline V gene lookup returns CDR1 DFQATT and CDR2 SNEGSKA (reference sequence). This CDR3 has 16 residues. V shed 4 bases and J 1 base; nucleotides not matched to a gene: 13. The CDR3 nucleotides are TGCAGTGCTAAGGGTATGGCGGGGGAAGAGTCCTACGAGCAGTACTTC. It yields the protein CSAKGMAGEESYEQYF.